The clone carrying this T cell receptor beta chain was observed a few times. Its antigen is not known. This record comes from a study of T cells after yellow fever vaccination. At the level of the study: Each low-cell-number fraction was prepared by means of SMART-Seq v4 Ultra Low Input. General study results and limits: Contamination by abundant bulk-population clonotypes could be present in FACS-sorted repertoires. Researchers report a weaker secondary response that nonetheless peaked faster, day 5 versus 15.

TCRdb reanalysed the 5' RACE reads using MiXCR and keeps one entry per CDR3 protein. The sample includes about 170,000 distinct CDR3 sequences, about 11% of them seen just once. This CDR3 comprises 20 residues. CDR1 and CDR2 (germline): SGHDT, YYEEEE. The J segment lost 0 bases and the V segment lost 4 bases, leaving 19 bases of the junction unmatched. V is TRBV5-6 and J is TRBJ1-5; 7 nucleotides agree with TRBD1. Source: CD8+ T cells sorted from PBMCs, taken 15 days after the yellow fever booster vaccination. The TCR sequence derives from a young man who received the YFV17D yellow fever vaccine. The CDR3 coding sequence is TGTGCCAGCAGCCTTACCCGACAGGGTGACGAGTTATATAGCAATCAGCCCCAGCATTTT. This gives the protein CASSLTRQGDELYSNQPQHF. The variable domain in full, completed from reference TRBV5-6 and TRBJ1-5, reads DAGVTQSPTHLIKTRGQQVTLRCSPKSGHDTVSWYQQALGQGPQFIFQYYEEEERQRGNFPDRFSGHQFPNYSSELNVNALLLGDSALYLCASSLTRQGDELYSNQPQHFGDGTRLSIL.